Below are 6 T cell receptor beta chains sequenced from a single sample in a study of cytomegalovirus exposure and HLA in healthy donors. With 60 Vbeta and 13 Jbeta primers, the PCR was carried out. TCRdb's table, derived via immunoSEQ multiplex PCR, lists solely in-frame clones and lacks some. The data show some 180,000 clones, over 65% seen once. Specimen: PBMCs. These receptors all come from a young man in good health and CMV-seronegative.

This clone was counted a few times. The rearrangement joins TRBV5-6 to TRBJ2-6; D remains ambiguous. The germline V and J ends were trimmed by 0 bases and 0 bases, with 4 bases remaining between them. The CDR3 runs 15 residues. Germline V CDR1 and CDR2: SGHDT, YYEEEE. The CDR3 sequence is CASSLGVSGANVLTF. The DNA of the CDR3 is TGTGCCAGCAGCTTGGGAGTCTCTGGGGCCAACGTCCTGACTTTC. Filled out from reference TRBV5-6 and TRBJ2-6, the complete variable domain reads DAGVTQSPTHLIKTRGQQVTLRCSPKSGHDTVSWYQQALGQGPQFIFQYYEEEERQRGNFPDRFSGHQFPNYSSELNVNALLLGDSALYLCASSLGVSGANVLTFGAGSRLTVL.

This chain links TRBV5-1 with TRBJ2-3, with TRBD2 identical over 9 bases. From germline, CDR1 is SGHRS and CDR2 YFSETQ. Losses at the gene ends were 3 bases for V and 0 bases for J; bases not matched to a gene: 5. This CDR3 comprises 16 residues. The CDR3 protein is CASSYSSGTSTDTQYF. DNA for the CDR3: TGCGCCAGCAGCTACTCTAGCGGGACCAGCACAGATACGCAGTATTTT.

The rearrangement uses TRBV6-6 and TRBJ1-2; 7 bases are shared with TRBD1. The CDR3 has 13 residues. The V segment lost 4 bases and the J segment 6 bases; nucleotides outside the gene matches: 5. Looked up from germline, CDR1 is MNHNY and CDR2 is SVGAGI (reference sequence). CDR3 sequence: CASSSGQPNGYTF. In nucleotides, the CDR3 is TGTGCCAGCAGTTCGGGACAGCCAAATGGCTACACCTTC.

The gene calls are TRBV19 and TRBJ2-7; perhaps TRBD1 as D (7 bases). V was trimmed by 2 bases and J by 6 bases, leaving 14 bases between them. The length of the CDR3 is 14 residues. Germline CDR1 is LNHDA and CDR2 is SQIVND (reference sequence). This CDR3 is CASSIMEGAGEQYF. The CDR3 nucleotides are TGTGCCAGTAGTATAATGGAGGGGGCAGGCGAGCAGTACTTC.

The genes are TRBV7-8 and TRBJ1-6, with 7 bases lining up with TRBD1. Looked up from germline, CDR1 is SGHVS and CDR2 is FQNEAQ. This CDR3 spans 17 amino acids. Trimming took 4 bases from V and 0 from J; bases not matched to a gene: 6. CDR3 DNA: TGTGCCAGCAGCTCCCGGACAGGAAACTCCTATAATTCACCCCTCCACTTT. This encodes CASSSRTGNSYNSPLHF.

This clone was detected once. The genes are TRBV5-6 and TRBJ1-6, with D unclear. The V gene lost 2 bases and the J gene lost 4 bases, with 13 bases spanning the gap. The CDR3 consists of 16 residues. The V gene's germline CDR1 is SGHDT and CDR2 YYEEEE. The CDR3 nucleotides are TGTGCCAGCAGCTTCGGTACGGTGAGGTATAATTCACCCCTCCACTTT. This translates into CASSFGTVRYNSPLHF.